The 17 T cell receptor beta chains presented below share a single source sample, sequenced in a study of T-cell reconstitution after alpha-beta-depleted transplantation in children. Unique molecular identifiers were incorporated during preparation of the TCRbeta library. TCRdb passed the PCR reads through MiXCR, listing each CDR3 protein once. The profile covers 600,000 to 700,000 distinct CDR3 sequences, with approximately 17% appearing a single time and around 0.96% taken by the ten largest. This specimen consisted of PBMCs from the stem cell graft donor, obtained from the stem cell graft. These receptors originate from a human donor who donated a stem cell graft to a child with acute myeloid leukemia.

The chain joins TRBV30 to TRBJ2-1; no definite D call. V lost 0 bases to trimming and J lost 6 bases, with 9 bases between them. This CDR3 has 13 residues. The V gene's germline CDR1 is GTSNPN and CDR2 SVGIG (reference sequence). The CDR3 here is CAWSVLRVNEQFF. The CDR3 nucleotides read TGTGCCTGGAGTGTTCTCCGAGTCAATGAGCAGTTCTTC.

This clonotype was detected many times. The rearrangement uses TRBV10-3 and TRBJ2-5; D is perhaps TRBD1 (5 bases). CDR1 and CDR2 (germline): ENHRY, SYGVKD. The V gene lost 3 bases and the J gene lost 2 bases, with 13 bases spanning the gap. The CDR3 consists of 15 residues. CDR3 nucleotide sequence: TGTGCCATCAGTGATTACGGCGCAGGGCAAGAGACCCAGTACTTC. It encodes CAISDYGAGQETQYF.

J is TRBJ2-7 and V is TRBV24-1; 9 bases agree with TRBD1. The germline V gene encodes CDR1 KGHDR and CDR2 SFDVKD. V trimming: 5 bases; J trimming: 2 bases; junction bases outside the gene matches: 9. CDR3 length equals 16 residues. In DNA, the CDR3 is TGTGCCACCAGTGCCCGGACAGGGGACCGACCCTACGAGCAGTACTTC. Amino acids: CATSARTGDRPYEQYF.

This clonotype has a count of ten or more. The V call is TRBV20-1, the J call TRBJ2-5; TRBD2 agrees at 10 bases. With V trimmed by 0 bases and J by 5 bases, 6 bases remained unmatched. CDR3 length: 15 amino acids. Germline V gene lookup returns CDR1 DFQATT and CDR2 SNEGSKA (reference sequence). The CDR3 nucleotides are TGCAGTGCTAGAGATCAGAAGCGGGGGGGGGAGACCCAGTACTTC. Protein: CSARDQKRGGETQYF.

Many counts were recorded for this clonotype. J is TRBJ1-4 and V is TRBV20-1, with D hard to call. Between the trimmed V and J ends, which lost 6 bases and 5 bases, there was a span of 13 bases. Per germline, CDR1 DFQATT and CDR2 SNEGSKA (reference sequence). This CDR3 comprises 13 residues. CDR3 in DNA: TGCAGTGCCTTGGAACAGCCAAATGAAAAACTGTTTTTT. It translates to CSALEQPNEKLFF.

The chain uses TRBV7-9 and TRBJ2-7; D is uncertain. The V gene's germline CDR1 is SEHNR and CDR2 FQNEAQ (reference sequence). This CDR3 contains 11 residues. With 5 bases removed from V and 7 bases from J, the gap between germline ends came to 9 bases. CDR3 nucleotides: TGTGCCAGCAGCGCAGGCGTGGAGCAGTACGTC. It encodes CASSAGVEQYV.

The rearrangement uses TRBV20-1 and TRBJ2-3; 12 positions match TRBD2. The CDR3 extends over 18 amino acids. In germline, CDR1 is DFQATT, CDR2 SNEGSKA (reference sequence). With V trimmed by 1 base and J by 0 bases, 8 bases remained unmatched. CDR3 protein: CSARAALAGGTSTDTQYF. CDR3 nucleotide sequence: TGCAGTGCTAGAGCCGCACTAGCGGGGGGAACTAGCACAGATACGCAGTATTTT.

This clonotype was counted ten times or more. The CDR3 DNA sequence: TGTGCCAGCAGCATCCAGGGTTTCTATAATTCACCCCTCCACTTT. Protein: CASSIQGFYNSPLHF. V and J are TRBV7-2 and TRBJ1-6, with a weak D call TRBD1 (5 bases). There are 15 residues in the CDR3. The germline CDR1 and CDR2 sequences are SGHTA and FQGNSA. V shed 5 bases and J shed 3 bases, with 11 bases lying between them.

This clonotype occurred many times. This sequence joins TRBV20-1 and TRBJ2-5, with 9 positions matching TRBD1. The trim removed 6 bases at V and 5 bases at J, leaving 10 bases unmatched. The CDR3 length is 14 residues. Germline lookup yields CDR1 DFQATT and CDR2 SNEGSKA (reference sequence). The CDR3 sequence: CSAPGTGRMETQYF. The CDR3 DNA reads TGCAGTGCGCCGGGGACAGGGAGAATGGAGACCCAGTACTTC.

This clonotype was counted at least ten times. The chain joins TRBV12-3 or TRBV12-4 to TRBJ2-7; D ambiguous. The CDR3 spans 12 residues. V gave up 6 bases and J gave up 5 bases, with 11 bases separating them. The CDR3 reads CASSPRANEQYV. CDR3 bases: TGTGCCAGCAGCCCAAGGGCCAACGAGCAGTACGTC.

This chain connects TRBV20-1 to TRBJ1-1; no reliable D call. The CDR3 has 14 amino acids. V was cut by 0 bases and J by 0 bases, with 8 bases left in between. Per germline, CDR1 DFQATT and CDR2 SNEGSKA (reference sequence). Here the CDR3 reads CSARDFQMNTEAFF. CDR3 in DNA: TGCAGTGCTAGAGATTTCCAGATGAACACTGAAGCTTTCTTT.

This clonotype appeared a few times. The rearrangement joins TRBV20-1 to TRBJ2-4; perhaps TRBD2 as D (5 bases). In germline, CDR1 is DFQATT, CDR2 SNEGSKA (reference sequence). The CDR3 spans 14 residues. The V gene lost 0 bases and the J gene lost 5 bases, with 11 bases spanning the gap. CDR3 protein: CSARDLALENIQYF. The DNA of the CDR3 is TGCAGTGCTAGAGACCTAGCTTTGGAAAACATTCAGTACTTC.

As for this clonotype: A much larger clone sits a single nucleotide away, making a read error possible. The V and J genes are TRBV20-1 and TRBJ2-1; possibly TRBD1 for D (6 bases). Germline assignment: CDR1 DFQATT and CDR2 SNEGSKA (reference sequence). The CDR3 runs to 11 residues. CDR3 sequence: CSPQRGNERFF. CDR3 in DNA: TGCAGTCCCCAGAGGGGGAATGAGCGGTTCTTC.

The rearrangement uses TRBV7-6 and TRBJ1-1; 10 nucleotides match TRBD1. The CDR3 has 12 amino acids. Germline assignment: CDR1 SGHVS and CDR2 FNYEAQ. J was trimmed by 11 bases and V by 4 bases; bases with no gene match: 4. The CDR3 sequence: CASSSGTGDAFF. The CDR3, as DNA: TGTGCCAGCAGCTCAGGGACAGGGGACGCTTTCTTT.

The V gene is TRBV11-3, the J gene TRBJ2-5; perhaps TRBD2 as D (5 bases). From germline, CDR1 is SGHNT and CDR2 YENEEA. V was shortened by 5 bases and J by 0 bases, with 13 bases between the two germline ends. This CDR3 comprises 15 residues. In DNA form, the CDR3 reads TGTGCCAGCAGCCCAAAACTAGAGAACCAAGAGACCCAGTACTTC. Translating gives CASSPKLENQETQYF.

Only a few counts were recorded for this clonotype. The rearrangement links TRBV9 to TRBJ2-6; D unresolved. The germline V gene encodes CDR1 SGDLS and CDR2 YYNGEE. The germline V and J ends were trimmed by 0 bases and 4 bases, with 5 bases remaining between them. This CDR3 is built from 14 residues. The CDR3 region is CASSVGTGANVLTF. As DNA, the CDR3 is TGTGCCAGCAGCGTAGGGACCGGGGCCAACGTCCTGACTTTC.

The chain recombines TRBV28 with TRBJ2-2, with 10 bases that match TRBD1. CDR1 and CDR2 (germline): MDHEN, SYDVKM. V shed 8 bases and J 4 bases; nucleotides not matched to a gene: 4. This CDR3 has 14 residues. The DNA of the CDR3 is TGTGCCAGCGGCGGGACAGGGGTCACCGGGGAGCTGTTTTTT. Translating gives CASGGTGVTGELFF.